The 4 T cell receptor beta chains below come from one sample, sequenced in a study of blood T cell repertoires in COVID-19 (dated by TCRdb to the early 2020s). Receptor libraries were prepared by the immunoSEQ multiplex PCR assay. What TCRdb holds here is the immuneACCESS table cut down to in-frame rearrangements. Part of the clones is not present; checked against another copy, under half of the missing clones reflect an unresolved V gene, and the others are unexplained. For this sample the table gives 26,000 or so clones, of which around nine tenths were detected only once. The top ten clonotypes cover about 16% of the sample. Input material: peripheral blood. The receptors were gathered from a human donor in a cohort sampled during active COVID-19.

The chain is built from TRBV28 and TRBJ2-7; 7 bases agree with TRBD1. The trim removed 6 bases at V and 2 bases at J, leaving 13 bases unmatched. The CDR3 is made up of 16 amino acids. CDR1 is MDHEN and CDR2 is SYDVKM in the germline V gene. CDR3 amino acids: CASSNSGGQGAYEQYF. The CDR3 DNA sequence: TGTGCCAGCAGCAACTCCGGCGGGCAGGGGGCCTACGAGCAGTACTTC.

The J gene is TRBJ2-4, the V gene TRBV6-2 or TRBV6-3, with 9 bases that match TRBD1. With 5 bases clipped from V and 0 bases from J, the junction kept 8 bases outside the gene matches. The CDR3 has 17 amino acids. Germline CDR1 reads MNHEY; CDR2 reads SVGEGT. The CDR3 reads CASSLTGGPLAKNIQYF. For the CDR3, the DNA is TGTGCCAGCAGTCTTACAGGGGGCCCCTTAGCCAAAAACATTCAGTACTTC.

The chain links TRBV19 to TRBJ1-2; TRBD1 matches 9 bases. J lost 6 bases, V lost 3 bases, and 5 bases had no gene match. Germline V CDR1 and CDR2: LNHDA, SQIVND (reference sequence). The CDR3 sequence is 14 residues long. Here the CDR3 reads CASSMDRGLDGYTF. For the CDR3, the DNA is TGTGCCAGTAGTATGGACAGGGGACTAGATGGCTACACCTTC. The entire variable domain, with the rest obtained from reference TRBV19 and TRBJ1-2, is as follows: DGGITQSPKYLFRKEGQNVTLSCEQNLNHDAMYWYRQDPGQGLRLIYYSQIVNDFQKGDIAEGYSVSREKKESFPLTVTSAQKNPTAFYLCASSMDRGLDGYTFGSGTRLTVV.

The chain has TRBV7-2 and TRBJ2-1; D unclear. Germline V gene lookup returns CDR1 SGHTA and CDR2 FQGNSA. Trimming pared 4 bases from V and 7 bases from J, leaving 11 bases between. The CDR3 sequence is 13 residues long. The CDR3, as DNA: TGTGCCAGCAGCTCTTATCTAGTGAATGAGCAGTTCTTC. Protein sequence: CASSSYLVNEQFF. Based on the CDR3 plus reference TRBV7-2 and TRBJ2-1, the full variable domain is GAGVSQSPSNKVTEKGKDVELRCDPISGHTALYWYRQSLGQGLEFLIYFQGNSAPDKSGLPSDRFSAERTGGSVSTLTIQRTQQEDSAVYLCASSSYLVNEQFFGPGTRLTVL.